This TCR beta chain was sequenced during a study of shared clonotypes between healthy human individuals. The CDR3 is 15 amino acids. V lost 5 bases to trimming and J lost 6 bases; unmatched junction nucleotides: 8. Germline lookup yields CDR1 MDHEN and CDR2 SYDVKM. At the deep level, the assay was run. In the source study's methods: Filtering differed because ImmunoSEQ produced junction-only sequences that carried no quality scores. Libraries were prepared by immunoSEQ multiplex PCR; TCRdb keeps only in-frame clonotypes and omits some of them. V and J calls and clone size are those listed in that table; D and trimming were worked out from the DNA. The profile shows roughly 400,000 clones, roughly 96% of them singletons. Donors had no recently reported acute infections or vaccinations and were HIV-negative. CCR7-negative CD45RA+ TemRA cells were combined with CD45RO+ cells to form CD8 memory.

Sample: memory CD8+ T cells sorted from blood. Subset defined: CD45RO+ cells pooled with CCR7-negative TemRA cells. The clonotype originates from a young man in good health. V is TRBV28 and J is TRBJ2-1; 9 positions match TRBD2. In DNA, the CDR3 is TGTGCCAGCAGTCCTACGGGCGGGAGGGGCAATGAGCAGTTCTTC. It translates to CASSPTGGRGNEQFF.